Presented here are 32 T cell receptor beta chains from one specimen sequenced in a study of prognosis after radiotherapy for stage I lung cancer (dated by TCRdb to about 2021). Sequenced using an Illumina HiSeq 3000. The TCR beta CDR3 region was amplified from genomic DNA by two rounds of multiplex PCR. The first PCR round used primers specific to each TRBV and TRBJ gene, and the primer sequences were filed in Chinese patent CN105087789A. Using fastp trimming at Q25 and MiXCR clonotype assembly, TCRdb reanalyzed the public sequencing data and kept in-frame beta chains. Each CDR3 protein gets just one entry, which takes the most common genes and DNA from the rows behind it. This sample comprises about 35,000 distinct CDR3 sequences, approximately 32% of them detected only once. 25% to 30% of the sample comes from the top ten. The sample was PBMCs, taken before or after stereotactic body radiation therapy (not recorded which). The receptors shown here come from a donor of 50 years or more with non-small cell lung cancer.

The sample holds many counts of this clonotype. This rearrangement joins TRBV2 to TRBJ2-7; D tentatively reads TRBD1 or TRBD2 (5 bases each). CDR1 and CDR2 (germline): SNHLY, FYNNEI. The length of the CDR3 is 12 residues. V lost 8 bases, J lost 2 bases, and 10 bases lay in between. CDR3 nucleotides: TGTGCCAGCCGGGACCTGGCCTACGAGCAGTACTTC. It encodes CASRDLAYEQYF.

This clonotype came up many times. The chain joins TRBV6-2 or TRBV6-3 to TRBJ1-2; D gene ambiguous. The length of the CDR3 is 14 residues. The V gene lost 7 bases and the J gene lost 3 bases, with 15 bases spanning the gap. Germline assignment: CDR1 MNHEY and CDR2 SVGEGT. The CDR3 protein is CASKNRGRDYGYTF. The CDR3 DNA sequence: TGTGCCAGCAAGAATAGAGGGCGTGACTATGGCTACACCTTC.

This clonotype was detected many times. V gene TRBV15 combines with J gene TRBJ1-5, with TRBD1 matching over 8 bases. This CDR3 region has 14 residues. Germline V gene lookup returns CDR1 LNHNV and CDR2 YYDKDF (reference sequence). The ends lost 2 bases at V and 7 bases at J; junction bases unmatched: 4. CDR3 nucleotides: TGTGCCACCAGCAGACAGACAGGGGAACAGCCCCAGCATTTT. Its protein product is CATSRQTGEQPQHF.

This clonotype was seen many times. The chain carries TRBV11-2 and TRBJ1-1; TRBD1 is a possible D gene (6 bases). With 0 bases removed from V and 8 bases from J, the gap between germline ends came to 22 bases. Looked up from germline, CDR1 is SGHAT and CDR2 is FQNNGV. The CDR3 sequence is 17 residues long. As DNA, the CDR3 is TGTGCCAGCAGCTTAGATCTTGAATCGATATTACAGGGCGAAGCTTTCTTT. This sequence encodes CASSLDLESILQGEAFF.

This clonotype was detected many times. CDR3 region: CASSLSGQQNIQYF. The CDR3 region has the DNA TGTGCCAGCAGCCTGTCGGGACAGCAAAACATTCAGTACTTC. This chain uses TRBV7-9 with TRBJ2-4, with 7 bases aligning to TRBD1. V was clipped by 5 bases and J by 5 bases; unmatched bases: 6. The CDR3 is 14 residues long. Per the germline V gene, CDR1 is SEHNR and CDR2 is FQNEAQ (reference sequence).

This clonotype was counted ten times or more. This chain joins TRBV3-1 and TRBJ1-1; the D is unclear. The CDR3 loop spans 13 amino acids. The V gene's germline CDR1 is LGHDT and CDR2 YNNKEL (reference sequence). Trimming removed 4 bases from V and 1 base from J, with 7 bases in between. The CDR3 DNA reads TGTGCCAGCAGCCCACGTACGAACACTGAAGCTTTCTTT. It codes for CASSPRTNTEAFF.

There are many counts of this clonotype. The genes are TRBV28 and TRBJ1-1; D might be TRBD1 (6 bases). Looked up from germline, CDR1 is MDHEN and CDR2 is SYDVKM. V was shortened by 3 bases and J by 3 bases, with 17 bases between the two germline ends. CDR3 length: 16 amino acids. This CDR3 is CASSFRKVPGDTEAFF. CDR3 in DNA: TGTGCCAGCAGTTTTCGGAAGGTCCCAGGGGACACTGAAGCTTTCTTT.

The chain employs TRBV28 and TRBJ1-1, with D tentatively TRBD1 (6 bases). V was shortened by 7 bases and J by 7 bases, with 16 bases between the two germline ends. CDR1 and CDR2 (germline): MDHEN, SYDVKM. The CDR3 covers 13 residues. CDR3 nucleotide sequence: TGTGCCAGCAAATCAATAGGGGGGTATGAAGCTTTCTTT. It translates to CASKSIGGYEAFF.

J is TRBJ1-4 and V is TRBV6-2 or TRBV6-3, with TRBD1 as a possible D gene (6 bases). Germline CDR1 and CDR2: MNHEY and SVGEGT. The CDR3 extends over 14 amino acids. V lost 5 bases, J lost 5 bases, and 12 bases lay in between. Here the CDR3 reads CASSEGTLNEKLFF. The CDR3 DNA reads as TGTGCCAGCAGTGAAGGGACACTCAATGAAAAACTGTTTTTT.

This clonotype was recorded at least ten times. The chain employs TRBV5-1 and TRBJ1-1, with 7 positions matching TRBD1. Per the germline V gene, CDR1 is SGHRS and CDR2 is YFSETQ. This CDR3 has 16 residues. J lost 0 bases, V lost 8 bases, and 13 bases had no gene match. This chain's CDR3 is CASTIQGGGMNTEAFF. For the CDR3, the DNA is TGCGCCAGTACAATCCAGGGAGGGGGCATGAACACTGAAGCTTTCTTT.

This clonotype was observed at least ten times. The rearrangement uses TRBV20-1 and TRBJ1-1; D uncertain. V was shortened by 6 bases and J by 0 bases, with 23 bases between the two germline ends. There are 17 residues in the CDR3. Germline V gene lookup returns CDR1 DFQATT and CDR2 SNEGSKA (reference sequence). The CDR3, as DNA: TGCAGTGCCCCATCGGCCCCTGGCCAGCCCATGAACACTGAAGCTTTCTTT. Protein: CSAPSAPGQPMNTEAFF.

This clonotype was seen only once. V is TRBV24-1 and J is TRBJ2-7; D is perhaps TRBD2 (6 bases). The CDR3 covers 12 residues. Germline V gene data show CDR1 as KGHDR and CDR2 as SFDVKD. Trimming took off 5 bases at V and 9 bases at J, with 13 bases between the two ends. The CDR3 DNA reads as TGTGCCACCAGTGCAGGGTCGGGAGTGCAGTACTTC. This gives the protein CATSAGSGVQYF.

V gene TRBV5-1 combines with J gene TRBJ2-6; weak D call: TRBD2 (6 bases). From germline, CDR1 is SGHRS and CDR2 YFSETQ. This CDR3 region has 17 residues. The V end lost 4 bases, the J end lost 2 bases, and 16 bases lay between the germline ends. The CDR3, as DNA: TGCGCCAGCAGCCTGGGGGGAGGAGGGGCTGGGGCCAACGTCCTGACTTTC. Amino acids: CASSLGGGGAGANVLTF.

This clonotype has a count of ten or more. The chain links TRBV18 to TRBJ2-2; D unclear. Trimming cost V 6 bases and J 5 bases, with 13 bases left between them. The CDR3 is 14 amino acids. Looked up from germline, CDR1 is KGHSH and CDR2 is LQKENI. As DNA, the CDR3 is TGTGCCAGCTCGCCCGAGACTGGAACCGGGGAGCTGTTTTTT. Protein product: CASSPETGTGELFF.

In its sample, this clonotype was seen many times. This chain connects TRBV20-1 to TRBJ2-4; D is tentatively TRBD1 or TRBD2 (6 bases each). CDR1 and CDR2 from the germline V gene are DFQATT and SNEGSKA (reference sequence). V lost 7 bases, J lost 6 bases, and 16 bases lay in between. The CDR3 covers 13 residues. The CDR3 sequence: CSGIIQGGNIQYF. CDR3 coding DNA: TGCAGTGGTATCATACAGGGAGGAAACATTCAGTACTTC.

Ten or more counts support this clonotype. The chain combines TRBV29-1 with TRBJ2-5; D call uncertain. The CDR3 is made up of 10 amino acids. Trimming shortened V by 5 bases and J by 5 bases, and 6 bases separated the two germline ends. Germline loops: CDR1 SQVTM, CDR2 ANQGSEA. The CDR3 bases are TGCAGCGTTCTATGGGAGACCCAGTACTTC. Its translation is CSVLWETQYF.

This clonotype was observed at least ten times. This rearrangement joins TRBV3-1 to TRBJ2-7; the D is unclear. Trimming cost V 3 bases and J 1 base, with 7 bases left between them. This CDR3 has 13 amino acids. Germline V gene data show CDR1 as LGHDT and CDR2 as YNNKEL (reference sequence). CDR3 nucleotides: TGTGCCAGCAGCCACGATTCGTCCTACGAGCAGTACTTC. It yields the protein CASSHDSSYEQYF.

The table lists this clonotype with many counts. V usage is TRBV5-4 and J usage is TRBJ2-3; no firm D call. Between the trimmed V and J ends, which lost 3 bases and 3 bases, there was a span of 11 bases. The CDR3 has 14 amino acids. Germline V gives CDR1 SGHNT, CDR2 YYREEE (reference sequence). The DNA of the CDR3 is TGTGCCAGCAGCTCTAAAGCGCAGACAGATACGCAGTATTTT. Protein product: CASSSKAQTDTQYF. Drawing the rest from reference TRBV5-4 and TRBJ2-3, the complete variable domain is ETGVTQSPTHLIKTRGQQVTLRCSSQSGHNTVSWYQQALGQGPQFIFQYYREEENGRGNFPPRFSGLQFPNYSSELNVNALELDDSALYLCASSSKAQTDTQYFGPGTRLTVL.

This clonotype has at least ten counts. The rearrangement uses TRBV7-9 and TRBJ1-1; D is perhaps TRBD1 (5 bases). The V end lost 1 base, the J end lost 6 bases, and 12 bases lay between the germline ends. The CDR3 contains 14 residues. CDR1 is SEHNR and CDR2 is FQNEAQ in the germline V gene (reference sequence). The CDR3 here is CASSLGGVNPEAFF. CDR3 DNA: TGTGCCAGCAGCTTAGGGGGGGTAAACCCTGAAGCTTTCTTT.

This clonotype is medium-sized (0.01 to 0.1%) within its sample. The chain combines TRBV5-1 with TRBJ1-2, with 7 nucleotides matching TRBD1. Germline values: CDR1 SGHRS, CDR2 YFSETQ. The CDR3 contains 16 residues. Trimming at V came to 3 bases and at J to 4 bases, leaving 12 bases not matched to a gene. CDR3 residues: CASSSTPGGGSYGYTF. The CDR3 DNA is TGCGCCAGCAGCTCAACCCCAGGGGGTGGGAGCTATGGCTACACCTTC.

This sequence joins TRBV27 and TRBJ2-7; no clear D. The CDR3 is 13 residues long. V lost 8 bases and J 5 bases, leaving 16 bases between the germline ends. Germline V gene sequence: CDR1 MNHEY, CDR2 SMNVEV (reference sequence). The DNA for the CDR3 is TGTGCCAGCTTATTAATTAAGAAGAACGAGCAGTACTTC. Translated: CASLLIKKNEQYF.

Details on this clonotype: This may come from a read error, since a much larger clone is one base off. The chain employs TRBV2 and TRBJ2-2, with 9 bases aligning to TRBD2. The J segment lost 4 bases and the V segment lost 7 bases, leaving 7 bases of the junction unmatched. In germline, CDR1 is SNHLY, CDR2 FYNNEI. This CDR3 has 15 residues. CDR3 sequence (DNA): TGTGCCAGCAATATAGCGGGAGCCGCCACCGGGGAGCTGTTTTTT. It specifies CASNIAGAATGELFF.

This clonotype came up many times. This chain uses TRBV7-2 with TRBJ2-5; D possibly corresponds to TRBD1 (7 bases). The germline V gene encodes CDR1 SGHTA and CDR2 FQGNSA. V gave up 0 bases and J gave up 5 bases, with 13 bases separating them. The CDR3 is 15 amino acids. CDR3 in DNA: TGTGCCAGCAGCTTAGCAGGAGGGGGCGGGGAGACCCAGTACTTC. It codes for CASSLAGGGGETQYF.

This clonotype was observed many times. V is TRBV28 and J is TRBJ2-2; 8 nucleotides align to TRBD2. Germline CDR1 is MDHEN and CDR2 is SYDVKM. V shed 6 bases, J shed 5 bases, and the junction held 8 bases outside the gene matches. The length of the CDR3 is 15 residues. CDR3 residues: CASRTGLVSTGELFF. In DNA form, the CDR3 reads TGTGCCAGCAGAACGGGACTAGTTTCGACCGGGGAGCTGTTTTTT.

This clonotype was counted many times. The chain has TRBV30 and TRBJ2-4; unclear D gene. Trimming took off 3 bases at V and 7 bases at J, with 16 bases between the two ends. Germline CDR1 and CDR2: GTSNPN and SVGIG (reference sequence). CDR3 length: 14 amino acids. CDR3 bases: TGTGCCTGGAGCCTACGGTCCGGAGTGAACATTCAGTACTTC. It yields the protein CAWSLRSGVNIQYF.

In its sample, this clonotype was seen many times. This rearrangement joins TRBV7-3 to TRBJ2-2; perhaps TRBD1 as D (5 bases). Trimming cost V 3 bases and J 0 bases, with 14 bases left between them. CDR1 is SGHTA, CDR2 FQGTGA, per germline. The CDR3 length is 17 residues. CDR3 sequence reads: CASSFDVSTANTGELFF. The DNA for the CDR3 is TGTGCCAGCAGCTTCGACGTATCGACAGCGAACACCGGGGAGCTGTTTTTT.

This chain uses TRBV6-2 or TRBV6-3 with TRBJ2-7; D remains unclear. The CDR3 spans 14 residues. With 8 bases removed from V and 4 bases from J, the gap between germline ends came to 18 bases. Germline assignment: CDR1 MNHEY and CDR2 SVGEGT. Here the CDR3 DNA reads TGTGCCAGCGACACCCAGCAGAACTCTTACGAGCAGTACTTC. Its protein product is CASDTQQNSYEQYF.

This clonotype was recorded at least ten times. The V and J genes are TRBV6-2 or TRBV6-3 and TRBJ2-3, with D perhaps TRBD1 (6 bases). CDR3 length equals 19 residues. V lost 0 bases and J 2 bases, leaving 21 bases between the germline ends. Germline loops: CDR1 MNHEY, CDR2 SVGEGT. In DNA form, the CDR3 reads TGTGCCAGCAGTTACTCGAGGGGGAGCGTGGCTAGCTTCACAGATACGCAGTATTTT. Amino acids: CASSYSRGSVASFTDTQYF.

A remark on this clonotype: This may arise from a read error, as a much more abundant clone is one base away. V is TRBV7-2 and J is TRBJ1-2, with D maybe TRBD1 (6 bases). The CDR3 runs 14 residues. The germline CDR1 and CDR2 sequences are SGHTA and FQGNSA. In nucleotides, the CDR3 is TGTGCCATCAGCTTTACGACAGGAGATTATGGCCACACCTTC. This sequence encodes CAISFTTGDYGHTF.

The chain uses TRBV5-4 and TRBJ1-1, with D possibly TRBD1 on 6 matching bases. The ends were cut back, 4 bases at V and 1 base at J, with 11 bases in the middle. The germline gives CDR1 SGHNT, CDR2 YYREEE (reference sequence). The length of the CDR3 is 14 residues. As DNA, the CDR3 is TGTGCCAGCAGCGGGCAGGGGAGGAACACTGAAGCTTTCTTT. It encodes CASSGQGRNTEAFF. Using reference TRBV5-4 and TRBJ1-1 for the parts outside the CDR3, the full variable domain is ETGVTQSPTHLIKTRGQQVTLRCSSQSGHNTVSWYQQALGQGPQFIFQYYREEENGRGNFPPRFSGLQFPNYSSELNVNALELDDSALYLCASSGQGRNTEAFFGQGTRLTVV.

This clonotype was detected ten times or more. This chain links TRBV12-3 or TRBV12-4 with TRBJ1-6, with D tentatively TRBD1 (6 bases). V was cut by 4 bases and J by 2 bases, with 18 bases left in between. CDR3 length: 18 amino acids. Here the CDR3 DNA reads TGTGCCAGCAGTTCAAAGGTTTTAGGGGGGGCCTATAATTCACCCCTCCACTTT. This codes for CASSSKVLGGAYNSPLHF.

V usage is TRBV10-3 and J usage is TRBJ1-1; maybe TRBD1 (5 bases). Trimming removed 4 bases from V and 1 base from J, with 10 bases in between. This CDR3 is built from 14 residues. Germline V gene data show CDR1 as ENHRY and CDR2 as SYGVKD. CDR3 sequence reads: CAISAGQANTEAFF. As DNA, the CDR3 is TGTGCCATCAGTGCAGGACAAGCGAACACTGAAGCTTTCTTT.